A single T cell receptor (beta chain) is shown here with its context. At one end, the junction sequence differs from germline, possibly due to a read error. This sample is drawn from a study of control samples from healthy donors and cancer patients. This table comes from immunoSEQ multiplex PCR, and its TCRdb copy is limited to in-frame clones, with some not included. The sample records 100,000 to 150,000 clones, more than 75% being singletons. CDR1 is SGHNT and CDR2 is YENEEA in the germline V gene. The CDR3 runs to 11 residues. This rearrangement joins TRBV11-3 to TRBJ2-5; D not certain. Material for sequencing was blood. The sequence derives from a man aged 35-49 years in good health. CDR3 protein: CASSLDVPQYF. The CDR3 DNA reads TGTGCCAGCAGCTTAGATGTACCCCAATACTTC.